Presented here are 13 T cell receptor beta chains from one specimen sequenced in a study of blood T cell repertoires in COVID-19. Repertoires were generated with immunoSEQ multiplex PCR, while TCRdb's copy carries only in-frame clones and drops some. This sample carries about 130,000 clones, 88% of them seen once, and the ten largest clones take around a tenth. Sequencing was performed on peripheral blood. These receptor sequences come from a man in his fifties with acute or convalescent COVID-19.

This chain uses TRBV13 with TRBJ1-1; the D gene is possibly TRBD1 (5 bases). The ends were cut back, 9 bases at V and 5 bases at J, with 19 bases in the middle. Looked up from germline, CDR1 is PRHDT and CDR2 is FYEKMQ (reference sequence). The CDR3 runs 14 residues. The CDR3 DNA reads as TGTGCCAGTCAGGGAATTTTGAGAGAAACTGAAGCTTTCTTT. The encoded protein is CASQGILRETEAFF.

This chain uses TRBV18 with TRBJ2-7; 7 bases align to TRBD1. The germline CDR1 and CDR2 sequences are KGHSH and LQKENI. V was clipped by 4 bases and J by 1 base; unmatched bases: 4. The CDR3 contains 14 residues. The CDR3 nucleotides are TGTGCCAGCTCACTTGGACAGGAATCCTACGAGCAGTACTTC. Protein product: CASSLGQESYEQYF.

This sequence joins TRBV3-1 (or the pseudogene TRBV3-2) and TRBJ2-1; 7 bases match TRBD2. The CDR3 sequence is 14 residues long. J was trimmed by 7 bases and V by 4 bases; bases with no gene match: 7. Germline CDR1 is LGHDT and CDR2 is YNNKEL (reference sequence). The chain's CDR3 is CASSPSHSGNEQFF. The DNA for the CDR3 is TGTGCCAGCAGCCCTAGTCATAGCGGGAATGAGCAGTTCTTC.

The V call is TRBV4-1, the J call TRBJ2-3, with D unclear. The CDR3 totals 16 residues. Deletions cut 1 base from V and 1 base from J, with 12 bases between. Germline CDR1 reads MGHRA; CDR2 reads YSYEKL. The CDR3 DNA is TGCGCCAGCAGCCAAGGTGATCCTTTAGGCACAGATACGCAGTATTTT. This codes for CASSQGDPLGTDTQYF.

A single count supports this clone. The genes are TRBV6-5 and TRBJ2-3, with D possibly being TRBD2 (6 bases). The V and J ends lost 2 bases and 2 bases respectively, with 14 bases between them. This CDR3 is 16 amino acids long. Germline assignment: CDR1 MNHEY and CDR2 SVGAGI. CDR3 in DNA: TGTGCCAGCAGTTACGGGAATAGCGGTGCCACAGATACGCAGTATTTT. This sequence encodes CASSYGNSGATDTQYF.

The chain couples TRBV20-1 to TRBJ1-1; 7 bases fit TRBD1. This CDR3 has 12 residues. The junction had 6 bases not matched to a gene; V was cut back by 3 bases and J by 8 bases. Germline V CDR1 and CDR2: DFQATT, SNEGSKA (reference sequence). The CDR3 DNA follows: TGCAGTGCTAGTTCCCCGGGACAGGAAGCTTTCTTT. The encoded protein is CSASSPGQEAFF.

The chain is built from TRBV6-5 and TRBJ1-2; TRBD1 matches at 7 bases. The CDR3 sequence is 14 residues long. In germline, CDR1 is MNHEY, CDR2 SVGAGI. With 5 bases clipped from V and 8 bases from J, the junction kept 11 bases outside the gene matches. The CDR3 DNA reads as TGTGCCAGCAGTCCACAGGGGCAACTGCGGGGCTACACCTTC. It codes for CASSPQGQLRGYTF.

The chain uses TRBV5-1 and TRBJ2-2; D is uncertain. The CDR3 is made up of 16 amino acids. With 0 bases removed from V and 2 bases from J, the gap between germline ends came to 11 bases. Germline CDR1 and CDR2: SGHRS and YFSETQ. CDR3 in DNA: TGCGCCAGCAGCTTGGTAGTTACGGGTAACACCGGGGAGCTGTTTTTT. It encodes CASSLVVTGNTGELFF.

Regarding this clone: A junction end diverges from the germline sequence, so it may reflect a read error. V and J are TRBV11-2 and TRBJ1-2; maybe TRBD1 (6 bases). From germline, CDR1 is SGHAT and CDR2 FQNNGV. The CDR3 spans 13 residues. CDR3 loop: CASRLTGGYGYTF. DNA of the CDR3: TGTGCCAGCCGCTTGACAGGTGGCTATGGCTACACCTTC.

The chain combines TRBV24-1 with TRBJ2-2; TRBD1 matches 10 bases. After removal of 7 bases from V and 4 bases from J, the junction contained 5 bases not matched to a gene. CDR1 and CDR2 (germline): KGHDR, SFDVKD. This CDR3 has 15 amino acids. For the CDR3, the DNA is TGTGCCACCAGCCGACAGGGGGCGAGCACCGGGGAGCTGTTTTTT. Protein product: CATSRQGASTGELFF.

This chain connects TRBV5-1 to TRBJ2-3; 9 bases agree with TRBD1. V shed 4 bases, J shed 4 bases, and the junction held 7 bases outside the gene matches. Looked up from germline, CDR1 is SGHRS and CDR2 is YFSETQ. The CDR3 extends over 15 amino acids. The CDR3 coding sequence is TGCGCCAGCAGCCCCGGGGACAGGGTATCAGATACGCAGTATTTT. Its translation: CASSPGDRVSDTQYF.

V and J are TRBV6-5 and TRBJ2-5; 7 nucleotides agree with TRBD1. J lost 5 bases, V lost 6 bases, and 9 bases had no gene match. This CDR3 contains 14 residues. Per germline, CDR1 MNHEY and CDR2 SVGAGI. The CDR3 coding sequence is TGTGCCAGCAGCCCATCAGGGGGTTCGGAGACCCAGTACTTC. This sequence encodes CASSPSGGSETQYF.

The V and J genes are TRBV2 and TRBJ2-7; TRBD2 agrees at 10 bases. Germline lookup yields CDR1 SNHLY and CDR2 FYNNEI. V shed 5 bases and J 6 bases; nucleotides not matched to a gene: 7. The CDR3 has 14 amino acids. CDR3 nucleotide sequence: TGTGCCAGCAGTTTGCAGCGGGAGGGGCGCGAGCAGTACTTC. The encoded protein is CASSLQREGREQYF. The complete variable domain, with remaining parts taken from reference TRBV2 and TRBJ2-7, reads EPEVTQTPSHQVTQMGQEVILRCVPISNHLYFYWYRQILGQKVEFLVSFYNNEISEKSEIFDDQFSVERPDGSNFTLKIRSTKLEDSAMYFCASSLQREGREQYFGPGTRLTVT.